This T cell receptor (beta chain) was sequenced in a study of blood T cell repertoires in COVID-19 (dated by TCRdb to 2020 to 2022). For the wider study: The collaborator samples originated in the United States, Italy and Spain and spanned the acute and convalescent phases of COVID-19. The prospective study material was composed of cDNA or gDNA derived from T cells, B-cell-depleted T cells, or PBMCs. Deeply sampled blood TCRbeta repertoires from subjects exposed to, actively infected with, or recovered from COVID-19 were included in the dataset. The repertoires were made available in a free public database intended to serve as a resource for research on the immune response to SARS-CoV-2. Samples were obtained from the ongoing ImmuneRACE study (first 160 participants) and from about 1,300 subjects provided by 6 global collaborators. Nearly every sample came with metadata listing a de-identified subject ID, COVID-19 status, age in years and sex. HLA class I and class II types, where available, came from metadata supplied by the sample provider rather than from assay-based typing.

TCRbeta CDR3 regions were amplified from genomic DNA by means of the immunoSEQ Assay, a bias-controlled multiplex PCR. The authors processed their data as follows. Nucleated cell counts per sample were estimated from amplification of reference gene primers within the assay. Sequence reads were collapsed and filtered to measure the absolute abundance of every unique TCRbeta CDR3 rearrangement. For each sample, productive Simpson clonality was calculated as the square root of Simpson's diversity index across productive rearrangements. Held by TCRdb, this immuneACCESS table contains in-frame sequences only and omits some clones. Under half of the omission traces to an unresolved V gene where checked; the cause of the rest is unknown. V and J calls and clone size come straight from that table; D and trimming were deduced from the DNA. Recorded for this sample are roughly 140,000 clones; less than 85% of them occurred a single time. 1.5% to 2% of the sample goes to the ten largest clones.

On the study overall, not on this receptor specifically: How much clinical and demographic metadata was included differed by source and by participant, and the metadata was provided uncurated.

Participants in the prospective study were enrolled through a virtual design, were aged roughly 18 to 100 years, and lived in fewer than 30 United States geographic areas. To assign participants to cohorts, the prospective study relied on clinical history that participants themselves reported in a screening survey and a study questionnaire. Exposed participants had been in contact, within 2 weeks of entering the study, with a person who had a PCR-confirmed or clinician-diagnosed case of COVID-19. In the prospective study, whole blood, serum and a nasopharyngeal or oropharyngeal swab were collected from each participant by mobile phlebotomists. Prospective study participants could optionally give additional blood draws and questionnaires over an approximately two-month period. Prospective study blood samples were shipped either frozen or at room temperature before DNA extraction. Trimming takes 0 bases off V and 8 bases off J; junction bases not matched to a gene: 6. CDR1 and CDR2 were assigned from the germline V gene as KGHSH and LQKENI. The CDR3 numbers 16 residues from cysteine through phenylalanine. Only the CDR3 portion is preserved as DNA: 48 bases, with reading frame beginning at the first base.

This clone has a handful of counts. Its antigen has not been determined. Per-base qualities were not stored, and no clone one base away is much larger. This chain is built from TRBV18 and TRBJ2-1; the junction holds 11 bases that match TRBD2. This clonotype was obtained from a woman aged 18-29 years who had been exposed to COVID-19. Sequencing was carried out using PBMCs or T cells enriched from blood (not recorded which). For the CDR3, the sequence is CASSPPTTSGSYEQFF. The base sequence is TGTGCCAGCTCACCACCGACAACTAGCGGGAGTTATGAGCAGTTCTTC.